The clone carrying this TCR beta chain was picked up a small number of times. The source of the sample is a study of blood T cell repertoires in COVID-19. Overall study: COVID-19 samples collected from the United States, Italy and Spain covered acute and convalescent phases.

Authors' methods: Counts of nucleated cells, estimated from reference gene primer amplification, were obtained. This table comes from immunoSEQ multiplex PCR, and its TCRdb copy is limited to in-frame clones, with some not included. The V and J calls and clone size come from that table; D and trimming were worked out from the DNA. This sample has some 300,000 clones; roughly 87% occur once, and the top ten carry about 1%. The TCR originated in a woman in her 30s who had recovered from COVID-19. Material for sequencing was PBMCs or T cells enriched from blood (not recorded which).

CDR3 residues: CATSDVQAGNGGNTIYF. CDR3 nucleotide sequence: TGTGCCACCAGTGATGTGCAGGCAGGGAACGGTGGAAACACCATATATTTT. The gene calls are TRBV24-1 and TRBJ1-3; the D gene is possibly TRBD1 (5 bases). V lost 3 bases to trimming and J lost 3 bases, with 17 bases between them. Germline CDR1 and CDR2: KGHDR and SFDVKD. CDR3 size: 17 residues.